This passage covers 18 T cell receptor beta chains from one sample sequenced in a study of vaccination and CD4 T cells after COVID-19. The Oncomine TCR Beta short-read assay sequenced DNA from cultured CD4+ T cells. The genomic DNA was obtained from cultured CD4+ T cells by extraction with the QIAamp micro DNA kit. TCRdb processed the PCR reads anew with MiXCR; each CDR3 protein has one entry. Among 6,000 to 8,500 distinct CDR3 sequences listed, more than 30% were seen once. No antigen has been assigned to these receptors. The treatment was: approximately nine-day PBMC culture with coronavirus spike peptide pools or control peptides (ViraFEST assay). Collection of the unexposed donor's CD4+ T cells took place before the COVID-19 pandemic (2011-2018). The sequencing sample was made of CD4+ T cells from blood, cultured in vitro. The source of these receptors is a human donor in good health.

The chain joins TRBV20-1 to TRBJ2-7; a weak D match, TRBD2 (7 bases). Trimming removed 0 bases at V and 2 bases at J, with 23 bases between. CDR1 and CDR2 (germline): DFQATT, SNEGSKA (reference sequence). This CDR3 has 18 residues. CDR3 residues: CSARDPRRGGTPTYEQYF. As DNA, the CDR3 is TGCAGTGCTAGAGATCCAAGAAGGGGGGGGACTCCTACCTACGAGCAGTACTTC.

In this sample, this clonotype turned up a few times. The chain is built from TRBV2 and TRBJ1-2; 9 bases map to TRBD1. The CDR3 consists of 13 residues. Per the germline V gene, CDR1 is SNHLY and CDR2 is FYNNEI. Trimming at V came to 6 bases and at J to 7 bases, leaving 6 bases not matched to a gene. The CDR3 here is CASSGQGLGGYTF. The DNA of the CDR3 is TGTGCCAGCAGCGGACAGGGGTTGGGTGGCTACACCTTC. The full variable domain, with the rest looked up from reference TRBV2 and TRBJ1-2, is EPEVTQTPSHQVTQMGQEVILRCVPISNHLYFYWYRQILGQKVEFLVSFYNNEISEKSEIFDDQFSVERPDGSNFTLKIRSTKLEDSAMYFCASSGQGLGGYTFGSGTRLTVV.

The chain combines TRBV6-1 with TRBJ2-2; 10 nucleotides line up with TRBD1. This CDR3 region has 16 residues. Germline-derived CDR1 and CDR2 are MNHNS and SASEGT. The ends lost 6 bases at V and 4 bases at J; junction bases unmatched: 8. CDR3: CASRLGTGVGTGELFF. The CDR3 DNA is TGTGCCAGCAGGCTTGGGACAGGGGTGGGCACCGGGGAGCTGTTTTTT.

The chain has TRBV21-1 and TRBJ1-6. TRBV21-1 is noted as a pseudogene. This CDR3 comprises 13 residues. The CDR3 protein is CASRLPVGSPLHF. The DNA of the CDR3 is TGTGCCAGCAGACTTCCAGTCGGGTCACCCCTCCACTTT.

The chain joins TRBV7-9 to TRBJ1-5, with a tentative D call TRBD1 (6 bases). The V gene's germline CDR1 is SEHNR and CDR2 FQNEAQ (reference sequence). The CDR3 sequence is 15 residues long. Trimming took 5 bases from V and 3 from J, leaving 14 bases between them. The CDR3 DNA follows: TGTGCCAGCAGCGCCGGGACATGGATCAATCAGCCCCAGCATTTT. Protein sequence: CASSAGTWINQPQHF.

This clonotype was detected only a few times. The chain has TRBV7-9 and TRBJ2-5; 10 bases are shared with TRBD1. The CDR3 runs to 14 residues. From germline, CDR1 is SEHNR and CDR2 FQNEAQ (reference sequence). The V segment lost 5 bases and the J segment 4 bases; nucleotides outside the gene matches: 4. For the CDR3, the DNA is TGTGCCAGCAGCCGGACAGGGGGGGCAGAGACCCAGTACTTC. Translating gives CASSRTGGAETQYF.

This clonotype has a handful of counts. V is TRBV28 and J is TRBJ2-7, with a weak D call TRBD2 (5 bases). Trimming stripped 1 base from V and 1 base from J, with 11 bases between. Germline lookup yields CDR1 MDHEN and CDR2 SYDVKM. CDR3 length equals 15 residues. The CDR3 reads CASSLSGFQSYEQYF. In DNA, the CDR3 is TGTGCCAGCAGTTTATCGGGATTCCAATCCTACGAGCAGTACTTC.

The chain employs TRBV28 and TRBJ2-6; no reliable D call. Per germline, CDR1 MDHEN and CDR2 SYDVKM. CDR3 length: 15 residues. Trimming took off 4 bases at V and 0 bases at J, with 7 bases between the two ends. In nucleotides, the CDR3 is TGTGCCAGCAGTTGGAGAAGCTCTGGGGCCAACGTCCTGACTTTC. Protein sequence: CASSWRSSGANVLTF. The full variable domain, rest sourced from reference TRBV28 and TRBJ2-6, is DVKVTQSSRYLVKRTGEKVFLECVQDMDHENMFWYRQDPGLGLRLIYFSYDVKMKEKGDIPEGYSVSREKKERFSLILESASTNQTSMYLCASSWRSSGANVLTFGAGSRLTVL.

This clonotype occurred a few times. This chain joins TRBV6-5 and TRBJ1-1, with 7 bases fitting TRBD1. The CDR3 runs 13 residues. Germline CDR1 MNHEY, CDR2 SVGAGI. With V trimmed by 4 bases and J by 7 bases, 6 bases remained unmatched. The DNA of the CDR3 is TGTGCCAGCAGTTCCCCGGACAGGCATGAAGCTTTCTTT. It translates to CASSSPDRHEAFF.

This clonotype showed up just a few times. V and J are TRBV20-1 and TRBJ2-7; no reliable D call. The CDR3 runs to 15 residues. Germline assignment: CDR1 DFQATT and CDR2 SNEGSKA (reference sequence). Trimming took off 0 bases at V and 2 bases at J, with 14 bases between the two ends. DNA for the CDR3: TGCAGTGCTAGAGATAAGGCTACAACACCCTACGAGCAGTACTTC. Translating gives CSARDKATTPYEQYF.

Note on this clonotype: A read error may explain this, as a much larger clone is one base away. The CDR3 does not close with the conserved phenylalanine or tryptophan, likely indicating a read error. The CDR3 DNA follows: TGCAGTGCTTGGGGGGGGGAAACCAGCTATGGCTACACCTCC. This sequence encodes CSAWGGETSYGYTS. This chain joins TRBV20-1 and TRBJ1-2; the D gene is possibly TRBD1 (5 bases). Between the trimmed V and J ends, which lost 5 bases and 4 bases, there was a span of 17 bases. The germline V gene encodes CDR1 DFQATT and CDR2 SNEGSKA (reference sequence). CDR3 length: 14 residues.

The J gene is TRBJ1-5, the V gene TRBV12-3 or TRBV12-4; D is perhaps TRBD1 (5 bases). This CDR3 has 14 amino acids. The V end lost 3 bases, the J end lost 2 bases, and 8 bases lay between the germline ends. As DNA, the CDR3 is TGTGCCAGCAGTTTGAGCAGGGGCAATCAGCCCCAGCATTTT. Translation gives CASSLSRGNQPQHF.

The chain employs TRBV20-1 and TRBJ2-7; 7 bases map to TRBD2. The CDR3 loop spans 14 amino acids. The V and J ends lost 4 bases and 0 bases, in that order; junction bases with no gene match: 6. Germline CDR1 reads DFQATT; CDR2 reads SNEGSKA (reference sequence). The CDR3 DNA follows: TGCAGTGCTACGAGCGGGGTAAGCTCCTACGAGCAGTACTTC. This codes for CSATSGVSSYEQYF.

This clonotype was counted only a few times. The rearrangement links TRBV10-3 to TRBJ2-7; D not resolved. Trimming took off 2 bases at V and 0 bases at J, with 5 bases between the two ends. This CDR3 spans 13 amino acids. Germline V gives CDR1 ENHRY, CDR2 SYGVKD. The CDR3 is CAISEINSYEQYF. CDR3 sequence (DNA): TGTGCCATCAGTGAGATAAACTCCTACGAGCAGTACTTC.

The CDR3 is CASSRVGTDTQYF. CDR3 nucleotides: TGTGCCAGCAGCCGGGTGGGGACGGATACGCAGTATTTT. V gene TRBV7-3 combines with J gene TRBJ2-3, with D perhaps matching TRBD1 or TRBD2 (5 bases each). Germline CDR1 is SGHTA and CDR2 is FQGTGA. Deletions cut 5 bases from V and 6 bases from J, with 12 bases between. The CDR3 runs 13 residues.

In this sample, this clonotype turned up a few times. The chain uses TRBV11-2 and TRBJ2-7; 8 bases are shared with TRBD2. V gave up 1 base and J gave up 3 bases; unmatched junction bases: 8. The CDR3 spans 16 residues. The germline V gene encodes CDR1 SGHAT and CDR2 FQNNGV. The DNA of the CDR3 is TGTGCCAGCAGCTTAGCCTCGGGTCTAGCGGGCTACGAGCAGTACTTC. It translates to CASSLASGLAGYEQYF. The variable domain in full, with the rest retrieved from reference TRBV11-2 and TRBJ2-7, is EAGVAQSPRYKIIEKRQSVAFWCNPISGHATLYWYQQILGQGPKLLIQFQNNGVVDDSQLPKDRFSAERLKGVDSTLKIQPAKLEDSAVYLCASSLASGLAGYEQYFGPGTRLTVT.

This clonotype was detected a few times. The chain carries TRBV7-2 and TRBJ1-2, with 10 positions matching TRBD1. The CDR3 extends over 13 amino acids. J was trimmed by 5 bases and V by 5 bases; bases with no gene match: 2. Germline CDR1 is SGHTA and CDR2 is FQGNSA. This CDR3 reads CASSQGQGYGYTF. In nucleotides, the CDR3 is TGTGCCAGCAGCCAGGGACAGGGGTATGGCTACACCTTC.

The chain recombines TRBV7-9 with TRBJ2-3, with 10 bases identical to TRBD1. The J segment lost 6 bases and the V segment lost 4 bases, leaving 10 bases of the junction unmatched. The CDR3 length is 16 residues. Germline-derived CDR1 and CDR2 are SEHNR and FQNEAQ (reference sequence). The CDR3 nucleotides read TGTGCCAGCAGCTCCCTTTGGACAGGGGGGTTGGATACGCAGTATTTT. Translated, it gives CASSSLWTGGLDTQYF. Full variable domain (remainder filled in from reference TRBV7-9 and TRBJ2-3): DTGVSQNPRHKITKRGQNVTFRCDPISEHNRLYWYRQTLGQGPEFLTYFQNEAQLEKSRLLSDRFSAERPKGSFSTLEIQRTEQGDSAMYLCASSSLWTGGLDTQYFGPGTRLTVL.